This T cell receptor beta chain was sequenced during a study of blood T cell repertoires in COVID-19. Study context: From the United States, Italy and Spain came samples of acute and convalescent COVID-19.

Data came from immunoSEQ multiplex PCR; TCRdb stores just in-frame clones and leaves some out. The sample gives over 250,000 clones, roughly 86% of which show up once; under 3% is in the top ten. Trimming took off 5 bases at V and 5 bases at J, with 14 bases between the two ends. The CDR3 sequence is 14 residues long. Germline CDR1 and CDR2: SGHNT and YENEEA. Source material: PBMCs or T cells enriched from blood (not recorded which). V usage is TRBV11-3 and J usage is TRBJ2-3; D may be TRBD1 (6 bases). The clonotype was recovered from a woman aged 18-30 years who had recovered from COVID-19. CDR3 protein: CASSVWGQVDTQYF. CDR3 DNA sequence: TGTGCCAGCAGCGTCTGGGGGCAGGTAGATACGCAGTATTTT. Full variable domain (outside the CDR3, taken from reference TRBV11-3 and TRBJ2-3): EAGVVQSPRYKIIEKKQPVAFWCNPISGHNTLYWYLQNLGQGPELLIRYENEEAVDDSQLPKDRFSAERLKGVDSTLKIQPAELGDSAVYLCASSVWGQVDTQYFGPGTRLTVL.